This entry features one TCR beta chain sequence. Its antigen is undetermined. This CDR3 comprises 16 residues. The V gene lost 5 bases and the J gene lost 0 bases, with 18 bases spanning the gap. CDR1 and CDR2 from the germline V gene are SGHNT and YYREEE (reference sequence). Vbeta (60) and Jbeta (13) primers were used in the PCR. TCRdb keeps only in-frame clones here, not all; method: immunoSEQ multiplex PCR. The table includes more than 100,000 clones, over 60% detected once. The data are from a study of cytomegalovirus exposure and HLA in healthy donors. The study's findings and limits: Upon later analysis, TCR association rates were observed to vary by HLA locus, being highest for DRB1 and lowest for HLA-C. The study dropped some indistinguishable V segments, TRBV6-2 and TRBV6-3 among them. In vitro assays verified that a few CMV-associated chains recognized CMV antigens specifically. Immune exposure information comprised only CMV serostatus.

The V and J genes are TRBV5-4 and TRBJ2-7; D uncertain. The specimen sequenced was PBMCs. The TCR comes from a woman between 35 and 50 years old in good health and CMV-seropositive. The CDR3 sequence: CASSPPFGASSYEQYF. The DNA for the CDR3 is TGTGCCAGCAGTCCCCCTTTTGGTGCTAGCTCCTACGAGCAGTACTTC. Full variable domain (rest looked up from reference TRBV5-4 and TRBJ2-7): ETGVTQSPTHLIKTRGQQVTLRCSSQSGHNTVSWYQQALGQGPQFIFQYYREEENGRGNFPPRFSGLQFPNYSSELNVNALELDDSALYLCASSPPFGASSYEQYFGPGTRLTVT.